The clone carrying this TCR beta chain was observed at least ten times. As yet, its antigen is unknown. The data were obtained in a study of T cells in Graves' hyperthyroidism and ophthalmopathy. Study summary: Peripheral blood was acquired at first diagnosis, ahead of any therapy whatsoever.

From RNA transcripts, TCR beta CDR3 regions were amplified. In the first-round RT-PCR of the TCR CDR3, the HTBI primer set was used. Each CDR3 protein gets one entry after TCRdb re-called the multiplex PCR reads with MiXCR. The table shows hundreds of thousands of distinct CDR3 sequences, with about 16% occurring only once. Study observations and caveats: Also found in blood were most expanded thyroid clonotypes above 0.001.

On the basis of clinical symptoms, serum thyroxine and TRAb, thyroid ultrasound and orbital computed tomography, diagnoses were made. Cells are PBMCs isolated from 10 ml of fresh blood. The length of the CDR3 is 16 residues. Germline loops: CDR1 MDHEN, CDR2 SYDVKM. After removal of 6 bases from V and 4 bases from J, the junction contained 14 bases not matched to a gene. The sample was blood. The origin of this receptor is a woman aged 25 to 39 with Graves' hyperthyroidism. The rearrangement joins TRBV28 to TRBJ2-7; 8 bases match TRBD1. CDR3 protein: CASSAPRAGGQYEQYF. The CDR3 DNA follows: TGTGCCAGCAGCGCCCCTCGAGCAGGGGGCCAGTACGAGCAGTACTTC.